This record looks at one T cell receptor beta chain sequence and its context. Individuals drawn from some 25 US areas were roughly 18 to 95 years old. This sample is drawn from a study of blood T cell repertoires in COVID-19. Study in general: T cells, B-cell-depleted T cells, or PBMCs provided the cDNA or gDNA that served as material.

Methods used by the authors: How many nucleated cells were present was estimated from reference gene primer amplification. Assay: immunoSEQ multiplex PCR; the TCRdb copy retains only in-frame clones and omits some. That table supplies the V and J calls and clone size; D and trimming were determined from the DNA. There are hundreds of thousands of clones in the sample; 75% to 90% occur only once, and 1% to 1.3% lies in the top ten. The sequenced material came from PBMCs or T cells enriched from blood (not recorded which). This TCR was sampled from a man aged 30 to 39 who had recovered from COVID-19.

The CDR3 protein is CASSKAPGQGKDQPQHF. Written as DNA, the CDR3 is TGTGCCAGCAGCAAAGCGCCGGGACAGGGAAAAGATCAGCCCCAGCATTTT. The chain combines TRBV21-1 with TRBJ1-5; the table's D call, TRBD1, has no DNA check behind it. TRBV21-1 is labeled a pseudogene. There are 17 residues in the CDR3.